The subject of this entry is one T cell receptor beta chain. Its antigen is unknown. Patients with alopecia areata provided lesional scalp punch biopsies as well as peripheral blood. The data were taken from a study of CD8+ T cells in alopecia areata. Study as a whole: Treated individuals took tofacitinib by mouth, 5 to 10 mg twice daily. Study findings and constraints: Relative to normal scalp, lesional scalp, especially alopecia totalis/universalis, showed higher clonality. Mice gave a clearer picture of TCR sharing than patients did, possibly for HLA-related reasons.

After isolation, RNA underwent reverse transcription to generate cDNA as the sequencing template. Assay: immunoSEQ multiplex PCR; the TCRdb copy retains only in-frame clones and omits some. The sample has tens of thousands of clones, approximately 60% seen once; the top ten hold around a sixth. V was shortened by 1 base and J by 2 bases, with 6 bases between the two germline ends. The length of the CDR3 is 13 residues. CDR1 is LGHNA, CDR2 YNFKEQ, per germline. The chain couples TRBV4-2 to TRBJ2-7; D unclear. The sequence came from a human donor with alopecia areata. The specimen comprised CD8+ T cells sorted from blood, sampled at week 0. The CDR3 protein is CASSQGSPYEQYF. The CDR3 nucleotides are TGTGCCAGCAGCCAAGGGAGTCCCTACGAGCAGTACTTC.